This entry features one T cell receptor beta chain sequence. The target antigen is unknown. Using 200 ng DNA, some 30,000 T cell genomes, the sorted-subset replicate PCRs were run. Data came from immunoSEQ multiplex PCR; TCRdb stores just in-frame clones and leaves some out. Here the sample spans some 660,000 clones, 73% being singletons. This sample stems from a study of shared clonotypes between healthy human individuals. Study-wide findings and caveats: Generation probabilities of non-shared clonotypes were lower (relative to those shared by all four donors). Sharing across several donors was seen in 4% to 6.5% of naive CD4 clonotypes.

From germline, CDR1 is MNHNS and CDR2 SASEGT. This CDR3 is built from 15 residues. V lost 7 bases and J 1 base, leaving 15 bases between the germline ends. It was into CD45RA+ naive and CD45RA-negative memory subsets that the CD4+ cells were split. Sample: memory CD4+ T cells sorted from blood. The subset: CD45RA-negative fraction. This receptor was identified in a woman in her 30s in good health. V is TRBV6-1 and J is TRBJ2-3; D is possibly TRBD1 or TRBD2 (5 bases each). The chain's CDR3 is CASKDEGWGTDTQYF. The CDR3 DNA follows: TGTGCCAGCAAGGATGAGGGGTGGGGCACAGATACGCAGTATTTT.